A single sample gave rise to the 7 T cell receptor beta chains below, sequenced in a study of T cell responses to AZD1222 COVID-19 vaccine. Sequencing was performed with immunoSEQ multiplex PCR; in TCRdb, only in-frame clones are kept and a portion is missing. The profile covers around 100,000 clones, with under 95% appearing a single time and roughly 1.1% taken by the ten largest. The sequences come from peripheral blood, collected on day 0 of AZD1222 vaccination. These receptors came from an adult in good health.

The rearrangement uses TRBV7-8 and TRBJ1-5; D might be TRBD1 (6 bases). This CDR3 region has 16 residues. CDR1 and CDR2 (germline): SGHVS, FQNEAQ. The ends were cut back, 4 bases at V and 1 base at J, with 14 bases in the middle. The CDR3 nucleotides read TGTGCCAGCAGCTCGTTCCCAGGGGACAGCAATCAGCCCCAGCATTTT. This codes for CASSSFPGDSNQPQHF.

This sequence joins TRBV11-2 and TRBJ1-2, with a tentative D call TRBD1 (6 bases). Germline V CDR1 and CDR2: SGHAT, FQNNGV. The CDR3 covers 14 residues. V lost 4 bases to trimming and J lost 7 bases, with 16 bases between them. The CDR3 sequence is CASSSQTGFSGYTF. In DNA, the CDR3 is TGTGCCAGCAGCTCGCAAACAGGGTTCTCTGGCTACACCTTC.

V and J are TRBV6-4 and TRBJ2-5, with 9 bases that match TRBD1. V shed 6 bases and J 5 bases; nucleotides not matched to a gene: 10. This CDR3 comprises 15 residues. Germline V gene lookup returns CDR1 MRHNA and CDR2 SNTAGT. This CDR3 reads CASSEGDREEETQYF. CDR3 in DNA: TGTGCCAGCAGCGAGGGGGACAGGGAAGAGGAGACCCAGTACTTC.

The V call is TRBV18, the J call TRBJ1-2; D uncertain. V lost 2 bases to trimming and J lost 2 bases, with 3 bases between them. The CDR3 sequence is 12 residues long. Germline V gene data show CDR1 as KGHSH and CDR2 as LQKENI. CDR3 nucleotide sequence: TGTGCCAGCTCACCAGGGAACTATGGCTACACCTTC. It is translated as CASSPGNYGYTF.

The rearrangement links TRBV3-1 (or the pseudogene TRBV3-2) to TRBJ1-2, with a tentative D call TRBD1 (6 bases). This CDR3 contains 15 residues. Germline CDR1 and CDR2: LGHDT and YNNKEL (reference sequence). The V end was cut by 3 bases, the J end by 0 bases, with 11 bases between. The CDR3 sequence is CASSQIGTTNYGYTF. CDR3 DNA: TGTGCCAGCAGCCAGATTGGGACAACTAACTATGGCTACACCTTC.

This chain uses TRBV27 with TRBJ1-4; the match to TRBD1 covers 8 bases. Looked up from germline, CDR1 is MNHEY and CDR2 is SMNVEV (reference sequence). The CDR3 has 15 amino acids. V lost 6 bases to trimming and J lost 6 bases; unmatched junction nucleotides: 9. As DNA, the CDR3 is TGTGCCAGCAGCTCCAGGGGGCAGCTGTATGAAAAACTGTTTTTT. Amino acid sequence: CASSSRGQLYEKLFF.

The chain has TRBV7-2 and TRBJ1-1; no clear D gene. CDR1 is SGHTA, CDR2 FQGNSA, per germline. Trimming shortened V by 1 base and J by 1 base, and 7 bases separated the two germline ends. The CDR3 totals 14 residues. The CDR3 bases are TGTGCCAGCAGCTTAGTCTGGCAGAACACTGAAGCTTTCTTT. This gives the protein CASSLVWQNTEAFF.